Below, 14 T cell receptor beta chains from the same sample are listed, as sequenced in a study of T cells in Graves' hyperthyroidism and ophthalmopathy. There were TCR beta CDR3 regions amplified from RNA transcripts. The TCR CDR3 first-round RT-PCR relied on the HTBI primer set. TCRdb analysed the multiplex PCR reads with MiXCR anew, one entry per CDR3 protein. The sample holds hundreds of thousands of distinct CDR3 sequences, approximately 44% seen once. The sample was peripheral blood or thyroid tissue (not recorded which). These receptors were obtained from a woman younger than 35 with Graves' hyperthyroidism.

The chain is built from TRBV11-3 and TRBJ1-6; D not certain. This CDR3 has 9 amino acids. Per the germline V gene, CDR1 is SGHNT and CDR2 is YENEEA. Deletions cut 8 bases from V and 12 bases from J, with 5 bases between. CDR3 loop: CASSRPLHF. DNA of the CDR3: TGTGCCAGCTCAAGACCCCTCCACTTT. Based on the CDR3 plus reference TRBV11-3 and TRBJ1-6, the full variable domain is EAGVVQSPRYKIIEKKQPVAFWCNPISGHNTLYWYLQNLGQGPELLIRYENEEAVDDSQLPKDRFSAERLKGVDSTLKIQPAELGDSAVYLCASSRPLHFGNGTRLTVT.

This chain uses TRBV9 with TRBJ1-2, with 9 nucleotides matching TRBD1. Trimming removed 4 bases from V and 8 bases from J; junction bases left unmatched: 6. Germline values: CDR1 SGDLS, CDR2 YYNGEE. This CDR3 has 13 amino acids. The CDR3 nucleotides are TGTGCCAGCAGCCAGAGGACAGGGGAAGGCTACACCTTC. This sequence encodes CASSQRTGEGYTF.

The rearrangement uses TRBV20-1 and TRBJ1-6, with TRBD1 identical over 7 bases. The germline CDR1 and CDR2 sequences are DFQATT and SNEGSKA (reference sequence). The CDR3 is made up of 15 amino acids. The junction had 9 bases not matched to a gene; V was cut back by 3 bases and J by 7 bases. CDR3 DNA sequence: TGCAGTGCTAGTCGGGGGACAGCGGGCAATTCACCCCTCCACTTT. Its protein is CSASRGTAGNSPLHF.

The chain couples TRBV12-3 or TRBV12-4 to TRBJ1-1, with 7 positions matching TRBD1. The CDR3 extends over 17 amino acids. With V trimmed by 3 bases and J by 3 bases, 13 bases remained unmatched. Written as DNA, the CDR3 is TGTGCCAGCAGTTTTAGCGCAGGGGGAAGGGGGGACACTGAAGCTTTCTTT. This sequence encodes CASSFSAGGRGDTEAFF.

The chain couples TRBV12-3 or TRBV12-4 to TRBJ2-7; a possible D gene is TRBD2 (5 bases). The CDR3 sequence is 15 residues long. Trimming pared 2 bases from V and 0 bases from J, leaving 11 bases between. CDR3: CASSLRRSGSYEQYF. In nucleotides, the CDR3 is TGTGCCAGCAGTTTACGGCGCAGCGGCTCCTACGAGCAGTACTTC.

This clonotype has more than one count but fewer than ten. The chain links TRBV7-9 to TRBJ2-7, with D unclear. The V and J ends lost 1 base and 6 bases respectively, with 16 bases between them. The germline V gene has CDR1 SEHNR and CDR2 FQNEAQ (reference sequence). The CDR3 has 15 residues. CDR3 residues: CASSLDEGVEREQYF. The CDR3 bases are TGTGCCAGCAGCTTAGATGAAGGCGTGGAGCGCGAGCAGTACTTC.

This clonotype was seen ten or more times. The chain recombines TRBV19 with TRBJ2-2; 8 bases are a match to TRBD1. The CDR3 contains 13 residues. Germline trimming cut 5 bases from V and 6 bases from J; bases unmatched to any gene: 2. Germline CDR1 and CDR2: LNHDA and SQIVND (reference sequence). The CDR3 DNA reads as TGTGCCAGTAGTTGGACAGGGTCCGGGGAGCTGTTTTTT. Its protein is CASSWTGSGELFF.

A note on this clonotype: A much larger clone differs by one base, so this may be a read error. The chain joins TRBV15 to TRBJ2-7; tentatively, D is TRBD1 or TRBD2 (5 bases each). CDR3 size: 15 residues. The germline V gene has CDR1 LNHNV and CDR2 YYDKDF (reference sequence). The CDR3 DNA sequence: TGTGCCACCAGCTGGAGAAGTGAGCGTGGGGACGATCAGTACTTC. Amino acid sequence: CATSWRSERGDDQYF.

This sequence joins TRBV20-1 and TRBJ1-4, with unresolved D. The CDR3 has 14 amino acids. V lost 3 bases and J 0 bases, leaving 8 bases between the germline ends. Germline V gives CDR1 DFQATT, CDR2 SNEGSKA (reference sequence). The CDR3 sequence is CSASWRSTNEKLFF. CDR3 bases: TGCAGTGCTAGCTGGAGATCAACTAATGAAAAACTGTTTTTT.

Concerning this clonotype: This clone may be a read error of a much larger clone one base away. The chain has TRBV10-3 and TRBJ1-1; TRBD1 agrees at 7 bases. There are 16 residues in the CDR3. V lost 3 bases and J lost 0; bases outside the gene matches: 7. Germline V lookup: CDR1 ENHRY, CDR2 SYGVKD. The CDR3 nucleotides are TGTGCCATCAGTGAACCGCGACAGGGACTGAACACTGAAGCTTTCTTT. Translation gives CAISEPRQGLNTEAFF.

J is TRBJ2-5 and V is TRBV7-2; 11 bases align to TRBD2. The end of the DNA fits TRBJ2-7 better, so the J call may be wrong. Germline values: CDR1 SGHTA, CDR2 FQGNSA. The CDR3 loop spans 17 amino acids. The CDR3 DNA reads as TGTGCCAGCAGTTACTCATGGTTAGCGGGAGGGCCTCGCGAGCAGTACTTC. Amino acids: CASSYSWLAGGPREQYF.

The chain joins TRBV29-1 to TRBJ1-1; D is perhaps TRBD1 (6 bases). CDR3 length equals 12 residues. Germline CDR1 reads SQVTM; CDR2 reads ANQGSEA. V shed 4 bases and J shed 5 bases, with 11 bases lying between them. CDR3 region: CSVGGRRTEAFF. In nucleotides, the CDR3 is TGCAGCGTTGGGGGGCGTCGGACTGAAGCTTTCTTT.

J is TRBJ2-5 and V is TRBV7-2; D is undetermined. The V and J ends lost 3 bases and 3 bases respectively, with 17 bases between them. The germline V gene encodes CDR1 SGHTA and CDR2 FQGNSA. This CDR3 has 16 amino acids. CDR3 amino acids: CASSLVDPWDEETQYF. CDR3 in DNA: TGTGCCAGCAGCTTGGTCGACCCCTGGGATGAAGAGACCCAGTACTTC. Drawing the rest from reference TRBV7-2 and TRBJ2-5, the complete variable domain is GAGVSQSPSNKVTEKGKDVELRCDPISGHTALYWYRQSLGQGLEFLIYFQGNSAPDKSGLPSDRFSAERTGGSVSTLTIQRTQQEDSAVYLCASSLVDPWDEETQYFGPGTRLLVL.

This sequence joins TRBV19 and TRBJ1-2, with TRBD1 as a possible D gene (6 bases). V gave up 0 bases and J gave up 7 bases, with 6 bases separating them. This CDR3 spans 12 amino acids. From germline, CDR1 is LNHDA and CDR2 SQIVND (reference sequence). Here the CDR3 reads CASSIEGAGYTF. In DNA, the CDR3 is TGTGCCAGTAGTATAGAGGGGGCTGGCTACACCTTC.